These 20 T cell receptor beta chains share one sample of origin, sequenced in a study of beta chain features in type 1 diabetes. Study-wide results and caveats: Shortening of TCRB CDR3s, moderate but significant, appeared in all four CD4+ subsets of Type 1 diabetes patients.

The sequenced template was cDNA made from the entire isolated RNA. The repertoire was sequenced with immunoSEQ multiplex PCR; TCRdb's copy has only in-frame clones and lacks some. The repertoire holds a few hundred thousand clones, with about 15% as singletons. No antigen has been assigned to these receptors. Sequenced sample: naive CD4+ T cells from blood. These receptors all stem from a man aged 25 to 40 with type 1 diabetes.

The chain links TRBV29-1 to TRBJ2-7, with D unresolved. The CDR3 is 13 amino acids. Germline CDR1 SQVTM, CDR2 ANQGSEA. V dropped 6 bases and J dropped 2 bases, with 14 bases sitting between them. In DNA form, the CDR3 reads TGCAGCGTAGCCCACAGTATCGCCTACGAGCAGTACTTC. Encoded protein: CSVAHSIAYEQYF.

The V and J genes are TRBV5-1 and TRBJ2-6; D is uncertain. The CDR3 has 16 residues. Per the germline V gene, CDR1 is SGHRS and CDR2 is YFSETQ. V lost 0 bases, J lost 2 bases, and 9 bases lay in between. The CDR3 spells CASSLVGSTGANVLTF. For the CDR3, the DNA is TGCGCCAGCAGCTTGGTGGGCTCCACTGGGGCCAACGTCCTGACTTTC.

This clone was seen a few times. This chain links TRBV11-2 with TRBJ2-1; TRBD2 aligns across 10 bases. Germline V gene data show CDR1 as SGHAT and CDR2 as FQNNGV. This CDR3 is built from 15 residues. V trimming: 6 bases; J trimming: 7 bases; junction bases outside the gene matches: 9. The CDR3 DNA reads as TGTGCCAGCAGTTACGGGGCTAGCGGGAGAAATGAGCAGTTCTTC. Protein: CASSYGASGRNEQFF.

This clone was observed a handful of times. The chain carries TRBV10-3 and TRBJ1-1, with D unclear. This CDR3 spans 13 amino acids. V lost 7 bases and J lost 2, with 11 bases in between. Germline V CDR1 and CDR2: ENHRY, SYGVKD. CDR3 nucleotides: TGTGCCATCACTTTAGAGCTTAACACTGAAGCTTTCTTT. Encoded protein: CAITLELNTEAFF.

The CDR3 reads CARSIPAFF. Written as DNA, the CDR3 is TGTGCCAGGTCTATTCCCGCTTTCTTT. The chain couples TRBV6-7 to TRBJ1-1; no firm D call. TRBV6-7 is filed as an ORF, its function uncertain. The CDR3 runs to 9 residues. V was trimmed by 9 bases and J by 11 bases, leaving 10 bases between them.

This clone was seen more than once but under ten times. The CDR3: CAWSLAGDRHYF. The CDR3 nucleotides read TGTGCCTGGAGTCTAGCGGGAGATCGTCACTATTTT. The rearrangement links TRBV30 to TRBJ2-3; 10 bases fit TRBD2. Germline V lookup: CDR1 GTSNPN, CDR2 SVGIG (reference sequence). The trim removed 2 bases at V and 15 bases at J, leaving 8 bases unmatched. The CDR3 covers 12 residues.

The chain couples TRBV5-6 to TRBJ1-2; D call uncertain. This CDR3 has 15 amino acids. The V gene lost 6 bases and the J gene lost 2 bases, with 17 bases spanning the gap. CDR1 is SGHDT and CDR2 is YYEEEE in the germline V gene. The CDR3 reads CASTALGGGNYGYTF. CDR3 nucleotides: TGTGCCAGCACCGCTTTAGGAGGCGGGAACTATGGCTACACCTTC. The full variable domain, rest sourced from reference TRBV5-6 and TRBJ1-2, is DAGVTQSPTHLIKTRGQQVTLRCSPKSGHDTVSWYQQALGQGPQFIFQYYEEEERQRGNFPDRFSGHQFPNYSSELNVNALLLGDSALYLCASTALGGGNYGYTFGSGTRLTVV.

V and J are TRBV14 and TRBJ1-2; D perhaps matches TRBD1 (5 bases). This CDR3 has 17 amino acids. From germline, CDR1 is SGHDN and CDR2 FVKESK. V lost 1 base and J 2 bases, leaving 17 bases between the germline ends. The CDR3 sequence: CASSQVGRGARNYGYTF. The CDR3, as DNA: TGTGCCAGCAGCCAAGTTGGGCGCGGGGCCCGCAACTATGGCTACACCTTC.

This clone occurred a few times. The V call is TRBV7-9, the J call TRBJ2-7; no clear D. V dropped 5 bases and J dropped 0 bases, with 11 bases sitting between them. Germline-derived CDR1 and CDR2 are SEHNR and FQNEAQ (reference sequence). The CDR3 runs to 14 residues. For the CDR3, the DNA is TGTGCCAGCAGCCGATCGGCTAGCTCCTACGAGCAGTACTTC. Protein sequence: CASSRSASSYEQYF.

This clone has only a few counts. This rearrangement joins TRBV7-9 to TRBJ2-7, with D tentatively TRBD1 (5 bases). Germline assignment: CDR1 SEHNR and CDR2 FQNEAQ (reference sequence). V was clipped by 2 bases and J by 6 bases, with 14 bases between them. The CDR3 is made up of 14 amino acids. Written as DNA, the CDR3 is TGTGCCAGCAGCTTAAATCCAACAGGTAGCGAGCAGTACTTC. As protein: CASSLNPTGSEQYF.

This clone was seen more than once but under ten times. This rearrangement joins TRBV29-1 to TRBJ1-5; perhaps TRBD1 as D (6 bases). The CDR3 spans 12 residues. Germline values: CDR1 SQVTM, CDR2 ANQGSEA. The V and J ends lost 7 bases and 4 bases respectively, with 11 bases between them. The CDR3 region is CSAQGGNQPQHF. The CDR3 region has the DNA TGCAGCGCCCAAGGGGGTAATCAGCCCCAGCATTTT.

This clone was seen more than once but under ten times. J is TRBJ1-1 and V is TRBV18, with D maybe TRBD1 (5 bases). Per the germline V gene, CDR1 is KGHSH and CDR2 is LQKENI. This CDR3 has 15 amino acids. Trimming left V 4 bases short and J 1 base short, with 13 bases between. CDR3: CASSLGGPGNTEAFF. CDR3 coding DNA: TGTGCCAGCTCACTCGGGGGACCGGGGAACACTGAAGCTTTCTTT.

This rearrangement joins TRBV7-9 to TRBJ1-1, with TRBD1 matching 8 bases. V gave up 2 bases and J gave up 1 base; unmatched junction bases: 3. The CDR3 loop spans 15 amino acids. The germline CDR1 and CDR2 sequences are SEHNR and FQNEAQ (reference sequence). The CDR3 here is CASSLRQGRNTEAFF. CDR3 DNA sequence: TGTGCCAGCAGCTTACGACAGGGGAGGAACACTGAAGCTTTCTTT. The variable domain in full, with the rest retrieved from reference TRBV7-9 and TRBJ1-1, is DTGVSQNPRHKITKRGQNVTFRCDPISEHNRLYWYRQTLGQGPEFLTYFQNEAQLEKSRLLSDRFSAERPKGSFSTLEIQRTEQGDSAMYLCASSLRQGRNTEAFFGQGTRLTVV.

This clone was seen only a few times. The CDR3 sequence is CASSLDLHSVYEQYF. CDR3 DNA sequence: TGTGCCAGCAGCTTAGATTTGCATTCGGTCTACGAGCAGTACTTC. This sequence joins TRBV7-6 and TRBJ2-7, with D unclear. Germline loops: CDR1 SGHVS, CDR2 FNYEAQ. The CDR3 consists of 15 residues. Trimming removed 1 base at V and 3 bases at J, with 13 bases between.

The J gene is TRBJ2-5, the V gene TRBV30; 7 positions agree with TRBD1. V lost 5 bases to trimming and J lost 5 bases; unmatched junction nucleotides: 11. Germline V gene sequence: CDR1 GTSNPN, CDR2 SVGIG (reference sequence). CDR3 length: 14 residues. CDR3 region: CAWQNDRARETQYF. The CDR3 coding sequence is TGTGCCTGGCAAAACGACAGGGCGAGGGAGACCCAGTACTTC.

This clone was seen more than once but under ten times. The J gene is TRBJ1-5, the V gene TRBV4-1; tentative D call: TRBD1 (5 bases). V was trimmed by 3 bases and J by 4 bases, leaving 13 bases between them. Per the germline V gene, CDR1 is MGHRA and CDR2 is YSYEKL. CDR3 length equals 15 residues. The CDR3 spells CASSQGQGINQPQHF. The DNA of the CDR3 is TGCGCCAGCAGCCAGGGGCAGGGAATAAATCAGCCCCAGCATTTT.

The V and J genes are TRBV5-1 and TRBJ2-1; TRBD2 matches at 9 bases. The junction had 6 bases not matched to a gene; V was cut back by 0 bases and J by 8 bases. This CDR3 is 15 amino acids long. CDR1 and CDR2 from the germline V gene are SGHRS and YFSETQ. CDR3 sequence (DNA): TGCGCCAGCAGCTTGGGTAGCGGGAGCTCTGATGAGCAGTTCTTC. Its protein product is CASSLGSGSSDEQFF.

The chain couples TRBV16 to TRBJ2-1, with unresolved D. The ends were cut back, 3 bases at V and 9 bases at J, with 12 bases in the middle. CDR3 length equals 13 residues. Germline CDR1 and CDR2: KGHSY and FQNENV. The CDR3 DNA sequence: TGTGCCAGCAGCCACCACACAAAGATTGAGCAGTTCTTC. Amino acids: CASSHHTKIEQFF.

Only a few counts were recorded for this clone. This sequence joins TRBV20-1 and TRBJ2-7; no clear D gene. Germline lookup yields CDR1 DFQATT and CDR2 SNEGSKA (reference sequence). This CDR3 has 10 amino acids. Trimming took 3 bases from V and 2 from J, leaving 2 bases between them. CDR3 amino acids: CSASTYEQYF. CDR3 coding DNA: TGCAGTGCTAGTACCTACGAGCAGTACTTC.

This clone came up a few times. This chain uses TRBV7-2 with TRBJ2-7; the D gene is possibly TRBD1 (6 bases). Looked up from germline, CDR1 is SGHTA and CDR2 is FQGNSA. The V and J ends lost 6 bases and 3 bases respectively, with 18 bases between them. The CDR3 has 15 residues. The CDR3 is CASSPTGLLFYEQYF. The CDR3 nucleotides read TGTGCCAGCAGTCCGACAGGTCTTCTCTTCTACGAGCAGTACTTC.